The present T cell receptor (beta chain) was sequenced within a study of cytomegalovirus exposure and HLA in healthy donors. Germline V gene sequence: CDR1 MGHRA, CDR2 YSYEKL. There are 13 residues in the CDR3. Trimming shortened V by 1 base and J by 1 base, and 4 bases separated the two germline ends. The data were produced by immunoSEQ multiplex PCR, yet TCRdb's version contains in-frame clones alone and is incomplete. The sample lists approximately 240,000 clones, around nine tenths occurring once. This TCR came from a woman aged 18-29 years in good health and CMV-seronegative. The sample comprised PBMCs. The rearrangement links TRBV4-1 to TRBJ1-1; D is ambiguous. The CDR3, as DNA: TGCGCCAGCAGCCAAGTTAGGAACACTGAAGCTTTCTTT. It encodes CASSQVRNTEAFF.